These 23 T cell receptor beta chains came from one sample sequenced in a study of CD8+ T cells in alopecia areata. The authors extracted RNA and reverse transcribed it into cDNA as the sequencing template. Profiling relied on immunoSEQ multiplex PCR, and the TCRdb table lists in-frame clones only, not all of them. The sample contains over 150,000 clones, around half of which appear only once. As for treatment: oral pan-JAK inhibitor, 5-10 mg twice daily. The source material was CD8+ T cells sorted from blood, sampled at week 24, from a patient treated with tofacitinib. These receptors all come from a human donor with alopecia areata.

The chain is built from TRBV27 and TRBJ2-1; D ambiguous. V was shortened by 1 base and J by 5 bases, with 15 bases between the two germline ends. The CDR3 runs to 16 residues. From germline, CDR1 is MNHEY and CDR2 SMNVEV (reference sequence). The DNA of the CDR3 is TGTGCCAGCAGTTTATTCGACACAAAGAAAGACAATGAGCAGTTCTTC. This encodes CASSLFDTKKDNEQFF.

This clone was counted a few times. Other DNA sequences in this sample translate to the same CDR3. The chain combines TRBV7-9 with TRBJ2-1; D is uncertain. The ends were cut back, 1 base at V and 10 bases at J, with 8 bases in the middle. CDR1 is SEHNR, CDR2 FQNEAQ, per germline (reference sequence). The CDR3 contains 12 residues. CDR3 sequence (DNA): TGTGCCAGCAGCTTAGGCGTCAACGAGCAGTTCTTC. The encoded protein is CASSLGVNEQFF.

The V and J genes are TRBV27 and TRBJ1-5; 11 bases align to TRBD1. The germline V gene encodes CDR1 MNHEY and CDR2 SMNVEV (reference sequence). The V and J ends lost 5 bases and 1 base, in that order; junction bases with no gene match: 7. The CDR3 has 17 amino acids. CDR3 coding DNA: TGTGCCAGCAGTCCGGACAGGGGGCTGATGAGCAATCAGCCCCAGCATTTT. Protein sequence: CASSPDRGLMSNQPQHF.

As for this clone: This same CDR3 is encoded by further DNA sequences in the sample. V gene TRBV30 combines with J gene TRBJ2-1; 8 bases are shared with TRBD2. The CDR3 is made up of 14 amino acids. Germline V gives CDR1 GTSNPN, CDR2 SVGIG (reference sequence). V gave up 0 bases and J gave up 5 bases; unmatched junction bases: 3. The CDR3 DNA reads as TGTGCCTGGAGTGTCGGGGGGGGCGACAATGAGCAGTTCTTC. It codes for CAWSVGGGDNEQFF. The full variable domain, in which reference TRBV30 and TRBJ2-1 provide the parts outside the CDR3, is SQTIHQWPATLVQPVGSPLSLECTVEGTSNPNLYWYRQAAGRGLQLLFYSVGIGQISSEVPQNLSASRPQDRQFILSSKKLLLSDSGFYLCAWSVGGGDNEQFFGPGTRLTVL.

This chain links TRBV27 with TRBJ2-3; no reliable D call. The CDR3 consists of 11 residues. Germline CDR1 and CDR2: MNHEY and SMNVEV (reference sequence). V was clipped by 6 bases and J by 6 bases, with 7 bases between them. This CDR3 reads CASRFKDTQYF. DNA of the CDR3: TGTGCCAGCAGGTTCAAGGATACGCAGTATTTT.

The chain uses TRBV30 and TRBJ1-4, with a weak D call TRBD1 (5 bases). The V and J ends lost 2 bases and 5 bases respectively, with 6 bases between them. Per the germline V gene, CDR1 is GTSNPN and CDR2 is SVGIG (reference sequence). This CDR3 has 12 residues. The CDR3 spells CAWSQGNEKLFF. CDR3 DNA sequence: TGTGCCTGGAGTCAGGGCAATGAAAAACTGTTTTTT.

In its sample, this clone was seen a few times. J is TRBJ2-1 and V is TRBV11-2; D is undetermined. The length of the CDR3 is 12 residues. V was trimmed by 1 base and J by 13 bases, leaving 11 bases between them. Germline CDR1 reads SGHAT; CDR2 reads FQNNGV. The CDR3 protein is CASSLGVGYQFF. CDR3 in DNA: TGTGCCAGCAGCTTAGGAGTGGGATATCAGTTCTTC.

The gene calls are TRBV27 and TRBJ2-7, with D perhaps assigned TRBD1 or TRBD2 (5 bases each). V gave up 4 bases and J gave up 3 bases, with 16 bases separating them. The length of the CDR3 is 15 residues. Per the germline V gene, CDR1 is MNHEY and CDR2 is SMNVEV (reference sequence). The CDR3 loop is CASSSPSRAIYEQYF. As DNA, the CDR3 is TGTGCCAGCAGTTCCCCTAGCAGGGCCATCTACGAGCAGTACTTC.

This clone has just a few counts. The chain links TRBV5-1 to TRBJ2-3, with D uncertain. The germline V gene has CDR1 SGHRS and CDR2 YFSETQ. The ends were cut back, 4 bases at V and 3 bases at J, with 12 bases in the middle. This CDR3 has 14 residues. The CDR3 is CASSQATRTDTQYF. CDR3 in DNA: TGCGCCAGCAGCCAAGCAACAAGGACAGATACGCAGTATTTT.

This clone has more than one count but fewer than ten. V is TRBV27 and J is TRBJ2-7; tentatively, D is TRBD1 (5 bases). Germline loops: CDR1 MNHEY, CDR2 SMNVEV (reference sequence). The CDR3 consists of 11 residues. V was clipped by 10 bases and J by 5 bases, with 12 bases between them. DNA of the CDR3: TGTGCCACCTCGGTAGGGGACGAGCAGTACTTC. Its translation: CATSVGDEQYF.

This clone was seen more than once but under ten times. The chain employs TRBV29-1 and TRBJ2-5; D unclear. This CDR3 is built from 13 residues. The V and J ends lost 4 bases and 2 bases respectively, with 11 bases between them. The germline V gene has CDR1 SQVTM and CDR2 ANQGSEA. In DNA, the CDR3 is TGCAGCGTTGGAGGTACACCACAAGAGACCCAGTACTTC. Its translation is CSVGGTPQETQYF.

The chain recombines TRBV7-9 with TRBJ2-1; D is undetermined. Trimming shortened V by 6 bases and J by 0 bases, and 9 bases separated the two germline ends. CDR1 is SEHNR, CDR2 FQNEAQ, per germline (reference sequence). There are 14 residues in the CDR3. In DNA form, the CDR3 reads TGTGCCAGCAGTCATAGTAGCTCCTACAATGAGCAGTTCTTC. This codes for CASSHSSSYNEQFF.

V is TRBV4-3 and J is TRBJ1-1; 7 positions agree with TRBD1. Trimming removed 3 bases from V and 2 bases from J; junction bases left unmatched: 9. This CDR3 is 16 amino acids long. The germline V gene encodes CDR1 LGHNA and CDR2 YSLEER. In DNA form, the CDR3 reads TGCGCCAGCAGCCATGCGACAGGGACTCAAAACACTGAAGCTTTCTTT. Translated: CASSHATGTQNTEAFF.

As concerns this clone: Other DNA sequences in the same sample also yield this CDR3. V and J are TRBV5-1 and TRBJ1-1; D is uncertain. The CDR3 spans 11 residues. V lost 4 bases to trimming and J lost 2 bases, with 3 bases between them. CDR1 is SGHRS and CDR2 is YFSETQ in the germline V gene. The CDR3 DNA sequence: TGCGCCAGCAGCGGAAACACTGAAGCTTTCTTT. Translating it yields CASSGNTEAFF.

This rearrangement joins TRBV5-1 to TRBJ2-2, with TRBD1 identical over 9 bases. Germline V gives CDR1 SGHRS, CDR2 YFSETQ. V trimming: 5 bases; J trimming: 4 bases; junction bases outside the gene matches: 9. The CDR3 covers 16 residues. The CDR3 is CASRGTGLSGTGELFF. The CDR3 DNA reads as TGCGCCAGCAGAGGGACAGGGTTATCGGGCACCGGGGAGCTGTTTTTT.

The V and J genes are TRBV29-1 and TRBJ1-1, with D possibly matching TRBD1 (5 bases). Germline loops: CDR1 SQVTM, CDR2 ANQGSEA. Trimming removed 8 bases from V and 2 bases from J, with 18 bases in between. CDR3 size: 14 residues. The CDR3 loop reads CSSLGGLENTEAFF. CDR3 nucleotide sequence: TGCAGCTCCCTGGGGGGTTTGGAAAACACTGAAGCTTTCTTT. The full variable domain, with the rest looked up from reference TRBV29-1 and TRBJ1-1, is SAVISQKPSRDICQRGTSLTIQCQVDSQVTMMFWYRQQPGQSLTLIATANQGSEATYESGFVIDKFPISRPNLTFSTLTVSNMSPEDSSIYLCSSLGGLENTEAFFGQGTRLTVV.

The CDR3 is CAGAWGNEQFF. Written as DNA, the CDR3 is TGTGCTGGGGCGTGGGGAAATGAGCAGTTCTTC. The genes are TRBV2 and TRBJ2-1; TRBD1 might be the D (5 bases). CDR3 length: 11 amino acids. Germline V gene lookup returns CDR1 SNHLY and CDR2 FYNNEI.

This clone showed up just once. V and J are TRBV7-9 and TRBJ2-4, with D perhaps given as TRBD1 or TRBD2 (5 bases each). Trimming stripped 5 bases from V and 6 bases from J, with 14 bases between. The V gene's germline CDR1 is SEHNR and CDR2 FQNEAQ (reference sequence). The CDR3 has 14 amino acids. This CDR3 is CASSLGRVRNIQYF. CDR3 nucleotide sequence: TGTGCCAGCAGCCTGGGACGGGTGAGAAACATTCAGTACTTC.

CDR3 bases: TGTGCCAGCAGCCCAAGGGCGTTTGAGCAGTTCTTC. It codes for CASSPRAFEQFF. The J gene is TRBJ2-1, the V gene TRBV7-9; no firm D call. The CDR3 covers 12 residues. Between the trimmed V and J ends, which lost 5 bases and 9 bases, there was a span of 11 bases. Germline values: CDR1 SEHNR, CDR2 FQNEAQ (reference sequence).

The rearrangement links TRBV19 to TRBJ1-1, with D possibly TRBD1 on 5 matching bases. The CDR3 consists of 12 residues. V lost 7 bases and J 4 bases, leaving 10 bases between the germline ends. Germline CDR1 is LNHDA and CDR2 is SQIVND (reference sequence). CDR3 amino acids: CASNSGATEAFF. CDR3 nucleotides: TGTGCCAGTAATTCCGGGGCCACTGAAGCTTTCTTT. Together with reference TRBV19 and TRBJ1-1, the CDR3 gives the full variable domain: DGGITQSPKYLFRKEGQNVTLSCEQNLNHDAMYWYRQDPGQGLRLIYYSQIVNDFQKGDIAEGYSVSREKKESFPLTVTSAQKNPTAFYLCASNSGATEAFFGQGTRLTVV.

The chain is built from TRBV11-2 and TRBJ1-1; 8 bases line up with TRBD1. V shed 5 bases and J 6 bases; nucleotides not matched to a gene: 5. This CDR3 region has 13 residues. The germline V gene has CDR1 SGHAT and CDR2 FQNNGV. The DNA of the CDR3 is TGTGCCAGCAGCCAGACAGGGGTCGCTGAAGCTTTCTTT. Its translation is CASSQTGVAEAFF.

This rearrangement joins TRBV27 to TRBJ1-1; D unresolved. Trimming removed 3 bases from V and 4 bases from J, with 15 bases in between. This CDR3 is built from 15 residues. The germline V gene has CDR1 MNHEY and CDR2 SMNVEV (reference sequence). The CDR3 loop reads CASSLSGSGGTEAFF. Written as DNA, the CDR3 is TGTGCCAGCAGTTTGTCGGGCTCGGGTGGCACTGAAGCTTTCTTT.

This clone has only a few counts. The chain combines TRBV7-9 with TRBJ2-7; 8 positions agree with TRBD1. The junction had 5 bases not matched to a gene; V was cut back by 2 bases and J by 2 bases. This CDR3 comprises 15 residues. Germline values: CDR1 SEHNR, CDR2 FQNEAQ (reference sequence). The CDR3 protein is CASSLSTGGTYEQYF. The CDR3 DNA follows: TGTGCCAGCAGCTTATCCACAGGGGGGACCTACGAGCAGTACTTC. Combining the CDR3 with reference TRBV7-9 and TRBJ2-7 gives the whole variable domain DTGVSQNPRHKITKRGQNVTFRCDPISEHNRLYWYRQTLGQGPEFLTYFQNEAQLEKSRLLSDRFSAERPKGSFSTLEIQRTEQGDSAMYLCASSLSTGGTYEQYFGPGTRLTVT.